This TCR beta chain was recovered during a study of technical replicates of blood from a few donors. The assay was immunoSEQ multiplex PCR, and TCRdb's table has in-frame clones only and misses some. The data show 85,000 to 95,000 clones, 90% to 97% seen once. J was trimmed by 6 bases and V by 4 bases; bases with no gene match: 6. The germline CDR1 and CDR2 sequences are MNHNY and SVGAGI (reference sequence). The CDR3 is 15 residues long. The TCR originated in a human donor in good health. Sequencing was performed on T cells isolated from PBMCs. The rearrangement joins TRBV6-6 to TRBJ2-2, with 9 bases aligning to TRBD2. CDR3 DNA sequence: TGTGCCAGCAGTTTTATAGCGGGAGTTTCCGGGGAGCTGTTTTTT. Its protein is CASSFIAGVSGELFF.